The rows below give T cell receptor beta chains drawn from one sample of a study of shared clonotypes between healthy human individuals. This table comes from immunoSEQ multiplex PCR, and its TCRdb copy is limited to in-frame clones, with some not included. The table lists some 1,100,000 clones, around 78% of them singletons. The specimen was memory CD4+ T cells from PBMCs. The receptors come from a man aged 18 to 30 in good health. Some clones in this sample may be carry-over from other donors' samples. Both conserved end residues are part of each CDR3. The D gene is left open where the match is weak. Only some rows state a clone size, as once, few, many or a class for expanded clones.

v_call: TRBV18; j_call: TRBJ2-1; d_call: TRBD2; clone_size: NA; cdr3_aa: CASSPDSGSDEQFF; cdr3_nt: TGTGCCAGCTCACCAGATAGCGGGAGCGATGAGCAGTTCTTC
v_call: TRBV6-6; j_call: TRBJ2-7; d_call: NA; clone_size: NA; cdr3_aa: CASSYVAEGSYEQYF; cdr3_nt: TGTGCCAGCAGTTACGTGGCAGAAGGATCGTACGAGCAGTACTTC
v_call: TRBV7-3; j_call: TRBJ2-1; d_call: NA; clone_size: NA; cdr3_aa: CASSLSGGAYNEQFF; cdr3_nt: TGTGCCAGCAGCTTATCGGGCGGGGCTTACAATGAGCAGTTCTTC
v_call: TRBV27; j_call: TRBJ2-2; d_call: TRBD2; clone_size: NA; cdr3_aa: CASSLGGRGTGELFF; cdr3_nt: TGTGCCAGCAGTTTAGGCGGGAGGGGCACCGGGGAGCTGTTTTTT
v_call: TRBV2; j_call: TRBJ2-7; d_call: NA; clone_size: NA; cdr3_aa: CASSVQGGSYEQYF; cdr3_nt: TGTGCCAGCAGTGTACAAGGGGGCTCCTACGAGCAGTACTTC
v_call: TRBV27; j_call: TRBJ1-1; d_call: NA; clone_size: NA; cdr3_aa: CASSLQKNTEAFF; cdr3_nt: TGTGCCAGCAGTTTGCAGAAGAACACTGAAGCTTTCTTT
v_call: TRBV5-4; j_call: TRBJ1-2; d_call: NA; clone_size: NA; cdr3_aa: CASSLGEQGGYGYTF; cdr3_nt: TGTGCCAGCAGCCTAGGTGAGCAGGGAGGCTATGGCTACACCTTC
v_call: TRBV5-4; j_call: TRBJ2-3; d_call: NA; clone_size: NA; cdr3_aa: CASSFWNPESGTQYF; cdr3_nt: TGTGCCAGCAGCTTTTGGAACCCGGAGTCCGGAACGCAGTATTTT
v_call: TRBV7-2; j_call: TRBJ2-6; d_call: TRBD2; clone_size: NA; cdr3_aa: CASRGLAGGANVLTF; cdr3_nt: TGTGCCAGCAGGGGACTAGCGGGAGGGGCCAACGTCCTGACTTTC
v_call: TRBV7-9; j_call: TRBJ2-7; d_call: NA; clone_size: once; cdr3_aa: CASSQPRDTYSYEQYF; cdr3_nt: TGTGCCAGCAGCCAACCCCGGGACACCTACTCCTACGAGCAGTACTTC
v_call: TRBV7-6; j_call: TRBJ2-3; d_call: NA; clone_size: NA; cdr3_aa: CASSPWTGGADTQYF; cdr3_nt: TGTGCCAGCAGCCCCTGGACGGGTGGGGCAGATACGCAGTATTTT